This TCR beta chain was observed in a study of T-cell reconstitution after alpha-beta-depleted transplantation in children. Preparation of the TCRbeta library involved a method that used unique molecular identifiers. TCRdb re-analysed the PCR reads in MiXCR, keeping a single row per CDR3 protein. The table lists approximately 340,000 distinct CDR3 sequences, about 9.4% of them singletons. CDR3 length: 13 amino acids. V was clipped by 5 bases and J by 3 bases, with 11 bases between them. CDR1 is MNHEY and CDR2 is SMNVEV in the germline V gene (reference sequence). Sequences were derived from PBMCs from the stem cell graft donor, sampled from the stem cell graft. The V call is TRBV27, the J call TRBJ2-7; D not certain. This receptor was identified in a human donor who donated a stem cell graft to a child with acute lymphoblastic leukemia. CDR3 protein: CASSPTRIYEQYF. CDR3 bases: TGTGCCAGCAGTCCAACACGGATCTACGAGCAGTACTTC.